The clone carrying this T cell receptor beta chain is termed medium-sized. Its antigen is unknown. The source of the sample is a study of spatial heterogeneity in lung cancer. Documented time point: sample taken at primary tumor resection. Samples were obtained from about 72 donors, all untreated early-stage non-small cell lung cancer patients. Without sorting, whole RNA was sequenced from tumor, nontumor lung or frozen PBMC. General observations from the study: Counts that tracked tumor mutation counts were those of expanded intratumoral alpha and beta TCRs.

MiXCR, run by TCRdb on the 5' RACE reads, gives a single entry per CDR3 protein. The sample consists of 100,000 to 110,000 distinct CDR3 sequences, about 4.6% of them appearing once. This receptor was identified in a male donor with early-stage non-small cell lung cancer. The material was lung tumor tissue, obtained at surgery.

This CDR3 reads CASSYGVVGTEAFF. The DNA for the CDR3 is TGTGCCAGCAGCTACGGGGTAGTTGGCACTGAAGCTTTCTTT. The gene calls are TRBV7-9 and TRBJ1-1; D is unresolved. V lost 4 bases to trimming and J lost 4 bases, with 13 bases between them. Germline values: CDR1 SEHNR, CDR2 FQNEAQ (reference sequence). CDR3 length equals 14 residues. Together with reference TRBV7-9 and TRBJ1-1, the CDR3 gives the full variable domain: DTGVSQNPRHKITKRGQNVTFRCDPISEHNRLYWYRQTLGQGPEFLTYFQNEAQLEKSRLLSDRFSAERPKGSFSTLEIQRTEQGDSAMYLCASSYGVVGTEAFFGQGTRLTVV.